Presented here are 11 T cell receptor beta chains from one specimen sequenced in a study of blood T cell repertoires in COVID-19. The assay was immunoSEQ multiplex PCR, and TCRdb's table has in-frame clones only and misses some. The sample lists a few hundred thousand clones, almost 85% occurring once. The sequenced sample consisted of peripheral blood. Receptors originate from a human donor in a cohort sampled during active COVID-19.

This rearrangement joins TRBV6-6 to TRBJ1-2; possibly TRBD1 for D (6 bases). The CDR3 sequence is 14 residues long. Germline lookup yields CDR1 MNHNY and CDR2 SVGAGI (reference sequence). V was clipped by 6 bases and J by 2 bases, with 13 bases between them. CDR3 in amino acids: CASRKVQGNYGYTF. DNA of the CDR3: TGTGCCAGCAGAAAAGTACAGGGAAACTATGGCTACACCTTC.

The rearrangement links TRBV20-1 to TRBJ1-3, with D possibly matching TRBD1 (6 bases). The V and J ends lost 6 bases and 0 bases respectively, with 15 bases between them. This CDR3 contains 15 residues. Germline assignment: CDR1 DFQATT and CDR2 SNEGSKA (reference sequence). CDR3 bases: TGCAGTGCCAGTAAGACAGGAATCTCTGGAAACACCATATATTTT. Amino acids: CSASKTGISGNTIYF.

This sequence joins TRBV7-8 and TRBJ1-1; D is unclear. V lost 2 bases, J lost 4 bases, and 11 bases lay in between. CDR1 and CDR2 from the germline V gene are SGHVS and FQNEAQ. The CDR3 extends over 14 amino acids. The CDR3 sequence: CASSLPFMSTEAFF. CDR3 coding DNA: TGTGCCAGCAGCTTACCCTTCATGAGCACTGAAGCTTTCTTT.

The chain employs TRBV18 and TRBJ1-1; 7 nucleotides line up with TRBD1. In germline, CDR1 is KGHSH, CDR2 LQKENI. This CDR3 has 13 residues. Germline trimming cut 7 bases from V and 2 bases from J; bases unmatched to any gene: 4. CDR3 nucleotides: TGTGCCAGCTTAGGGGACAGAAACACTGAAGCTTTCTTT. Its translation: CASLGDRNTEAFF.

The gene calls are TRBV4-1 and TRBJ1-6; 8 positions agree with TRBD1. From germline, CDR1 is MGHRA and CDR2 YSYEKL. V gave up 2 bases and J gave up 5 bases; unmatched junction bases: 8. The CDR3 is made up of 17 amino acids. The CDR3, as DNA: TGCGCCAGCAGCCAAAGGACGCAGGGGGCCGATAATTCACCCCTCCACTTT. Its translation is CASSQRTQGADNSPLHF.

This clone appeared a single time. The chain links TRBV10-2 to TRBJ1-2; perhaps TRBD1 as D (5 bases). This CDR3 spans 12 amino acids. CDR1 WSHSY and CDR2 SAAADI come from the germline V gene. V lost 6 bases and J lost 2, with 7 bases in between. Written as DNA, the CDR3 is TGCGCCAGCAGGGACATCAACTATGGCTACACCTTC. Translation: CASRDINYGYTF.

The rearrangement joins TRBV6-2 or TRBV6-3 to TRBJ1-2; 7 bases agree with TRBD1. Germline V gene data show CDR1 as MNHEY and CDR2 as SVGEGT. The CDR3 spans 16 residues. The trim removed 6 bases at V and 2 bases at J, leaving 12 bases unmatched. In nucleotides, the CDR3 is TGTGCCAGCAGCGGATCCGGGACAGTATCAAACTATGGCTACACCTTC. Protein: CASSGSGTVSNYGYTF.

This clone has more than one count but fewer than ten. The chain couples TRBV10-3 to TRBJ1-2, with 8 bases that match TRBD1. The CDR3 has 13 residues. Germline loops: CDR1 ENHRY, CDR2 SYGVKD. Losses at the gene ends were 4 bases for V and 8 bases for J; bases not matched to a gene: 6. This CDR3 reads CAISGAGGDGYTF. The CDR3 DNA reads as TGTGCCATCAGTGGCGCAGGGGGCGACGGCTACACCTTC.

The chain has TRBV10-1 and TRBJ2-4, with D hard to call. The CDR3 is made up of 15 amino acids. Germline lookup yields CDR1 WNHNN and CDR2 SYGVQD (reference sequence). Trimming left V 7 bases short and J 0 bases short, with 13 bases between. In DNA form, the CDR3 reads TGCGCCAGCACTGGAGCGCCGGTAGCCAAAAACATTCAGTACTTC. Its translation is CASTGAPVAKNIQYF.

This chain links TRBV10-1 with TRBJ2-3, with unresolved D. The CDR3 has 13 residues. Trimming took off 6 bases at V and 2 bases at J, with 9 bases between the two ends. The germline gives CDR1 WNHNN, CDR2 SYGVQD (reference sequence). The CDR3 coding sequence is TGCGCCAGCAGAGAGCAGGACACAGATACGCAGTATTTT. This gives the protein CASREQDTDTQYF.

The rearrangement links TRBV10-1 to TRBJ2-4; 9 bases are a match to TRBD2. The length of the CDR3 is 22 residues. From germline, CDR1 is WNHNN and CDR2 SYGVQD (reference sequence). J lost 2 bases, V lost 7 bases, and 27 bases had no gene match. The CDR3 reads CASTSGVRTSESPSKSKNIQYF. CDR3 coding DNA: TGCGCCAGCACCTCAGGGGTCCGGACTAGCGAATCCCCAAGTAAATCCAAAAACATTCAGTACTTC.